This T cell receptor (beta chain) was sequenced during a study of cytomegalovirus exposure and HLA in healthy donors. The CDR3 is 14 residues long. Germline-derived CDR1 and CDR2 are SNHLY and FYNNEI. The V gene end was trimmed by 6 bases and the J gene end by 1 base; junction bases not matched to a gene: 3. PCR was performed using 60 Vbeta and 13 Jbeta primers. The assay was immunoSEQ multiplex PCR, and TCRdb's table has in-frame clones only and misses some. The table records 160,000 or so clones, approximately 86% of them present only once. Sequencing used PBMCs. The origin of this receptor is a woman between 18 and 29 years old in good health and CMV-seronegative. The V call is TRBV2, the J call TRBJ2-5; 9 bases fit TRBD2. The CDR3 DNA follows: TGTGCCAGCAGCGTGACTAGCGGCCAAGAGACCCAGTACTTC. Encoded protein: CASSVTSGQETQYF.